The rows below give T cell receptor beta chains drawn from one sample of a study of T-cell reconstitution after alpha-beta-depleted transplantation in children. TCRdb reprocessed the PCR reads with MiXCR, giving one entry per CDR3 protein. The sample has around 440,000 distinct CDR3 sequences; 16% are singletons. Sequencing used PBMCs, mostly from graft donor cells, obtained 360 days after TCRalphabeta/CD19-depleted stem cell transplant. Receptors were obtained from a boy under two years old who had a stem cell transplant for Wiskott-Aldrich syndrome, so the T cells may come from the graft donor. Both conserved end residues are part of each CDR3. A D gene is named only where the DNA matches it firmly. The size entry is marked missing in some rows and otherwise reads once, few, many or a size class.

size	D	V	J	CDR3	DNA
NA	NA	TRBV2	TRBJ2-5	CASSRSTGKWETQYF	TGTGCCAGCAGTCGCAGTACAGGGAAGTGGGAGACCCAGTACTTC
few	NA	TRBV5-1	TRBJ2-7	CASSSMTDSWTYEQYF	TGCGCCAGCAGCTCGATGACAGACTCCTGGACCTACGAGCAGTACTTC
few	NA	TRBV7-9	TRBJ1-1	CASSSIQGLAFF	TGTGCCAGCAGCTCTATTCAGGGGTTGGCTTTCTTT
few	NA	TRBV12-3/TRBV12-4	TRBJ2-5	CASSLGVIQETQYF	TGTGCCAGCAGTTTGGGCGTTATTCAAGAGACCCAGTACTTC
few	TRBD2	TRBV5-1	TRBJ2-7	CASRVRGAGEQYF	TGCGCCAGCAGAGTTCGGGGAGCGGGGGAGCAGTACTTC
NA	NA	TRBV6-4	TRBJ2-1	CASSRDVSSYNEQFF	TGTGCCAGCTCCCGTGACGTTAGCTCCTACAATGAGCAGTTCTTC
few	NA	TRBV5-1	TRBJ2-1	CASSLVSVGNNEQFF	TGCGCCAGCAGCTTGGTGTCTGTAGGGAACAATGAGCAGTTCTTC
few	NA	TRBV11-2	TRBJ1-4	CASSSSGDEKLFF	TGTGCCAGCAGCTCCTCCGGGGATGAAAAACTGTTTTTT
few	TRBD1	TRBV20-1	TRBJ2-1	CSARGDRGNEQFF	TGCAGTGCTAGAGGTGACAGGGGTAATGAGCAGTTCTTC
NA	NA	TRBV3-1	TRBJ1-1	CASSQEAGEAFF	TGTGCCAGCAGCCAAGAGGCTGGGGAAGCTTTCTTT
few	TRBD2	TRBV12-3/TRBV12-4	TRBJ2-1	CASTKAGASNEQFF	TGTGCCAGCACCAAAGCGGGGGCCTCCAATGAGCAGTTCTTC
NA	NA	TRBV6-1	TRBJ2-5	CASKPILGEETQYF	TGTGCCAGCAAACCTATTTTGGGAGAAGAGACCCAGTACTTC
NA	NA	TRBV18	TRBJ2-1	CASSPRAGNPYNEQFF	TGTGCCAGCTCACCACGGGCGGGAAACCCTTACAATGAGCAGTTCTTC
few	TRBD2	TRBV5-4	TRBJ2-1	CASSLAGGRGANEQFF	TGTGCCAGCAGTCTAGCGGGGGGGCGAGGAGCCAATGAGCAGTTCTTC
few	NA	TRBV7-6	TRBJ2-2	CASSVIPGEELFF	TGTGCCAGCAGCGTTATACCGGGAGAGGAGCTGTTTTTT
few	NA	TRBV12-3/TRBV12-4	TRBJ2-7	CASSPRGRHEQYF	TGTGCCAGCAGTCCACGAGGGAGGCACGAGCAGTACTTC
many	NA	TRBV12-3/TRBV12-4	TRBJ1-6	CASSPRARSPLHF	TGTGCCAGCAGCCCCAGGGCGAGATCACCCCTCCACTTT